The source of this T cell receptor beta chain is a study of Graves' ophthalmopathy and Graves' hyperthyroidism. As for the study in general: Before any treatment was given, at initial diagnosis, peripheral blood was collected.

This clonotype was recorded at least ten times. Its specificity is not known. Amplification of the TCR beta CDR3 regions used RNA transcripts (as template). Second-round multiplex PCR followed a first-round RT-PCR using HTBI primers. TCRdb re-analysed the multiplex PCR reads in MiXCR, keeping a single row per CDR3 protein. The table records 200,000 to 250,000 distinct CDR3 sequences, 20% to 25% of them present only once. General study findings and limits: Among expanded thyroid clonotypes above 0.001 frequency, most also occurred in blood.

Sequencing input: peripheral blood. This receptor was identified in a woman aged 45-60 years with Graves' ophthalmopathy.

The CDR3 sequence: CSAHPELETQYF. For the CDR3, the DNA is TGCAGTGCTCACCCGGAGTTAGAGACCCAGTACTTC. The rearrangement uses TRBV20-1 and TRBJ2-5; D call uncertain. V was trimmed by 5 bases and J by 4 bases, leaving 11 bases between them. Germline V gene data show CDR1 as DFQATT and CDR2 as SNEGSKA (reference sequence). The CDR3 has 12 residues.